This entry describes one T cell receptor (beta chain). What this receptor recognizes is not known. Per-nucleotide qualities are absent, and no much larger clonotype sits a single base away. CDR1 and CDR2 are read off the germline V gene (reference sequence) as PRHDT and FYEKMQ. There are 18 amino acids in the CDR3, from cysteine to phenylalanine inclusive. CDR3 DNA only is kept here, 54 bases in frame from base 1. After removal of 0 bases from V and 3 bases from J, the junction retains 10 bases not matched to a gene. The CDR3 regions of human TCRbeta chains were subjected to immunosequencing. Processing in the source paper ran as follows. Repertoire TCRs were checked for matches against a reference library of SARS-CoV-2-specific TCRs that had been generated using the MIRA antigen-specificity platform. Breadth meant the fraction of unique TCRs that were SARS-CoV-2-associated, whereas depth meant the fraction of total T cells that were SARS-CoV-2-associated. Each spike-specific TCR was assigned to its reactive spike region and to a CD4 or CD8 class using the MIRA data. Log10-transformed breadth and depth values were compared by one-way ANOVA with Sidak's multiple comparisons tests. The clones in this table, taken by TCRdb from immuneACCESS, are in-frame only. Not every clone is retained; where verified, under half of the shortfall comes from an unresolved V gene, and the cause of the rest is unknown. V and J calls and clone size are those listed in that table; D and trimming were worked out from the DNA. This sample gives fewer than 150,000 clones in total; more than 75% of them show up just once. 8.5% to 10% of the sample rests with the top ten.

This record comes from a study of T cell responses to AZD1222 COVID-19 vaccine (dated by TCRdb to 2020 to 2022). Describing the broader study: AZD1222 recipients given second doses at about 4 weeks or at about 12 weeks were pooled, since spike-specific TCR depth and breadth were not found to differ between the two schedules. A total of 233 trial participants underwent TCR sequencing, of whom 200 to 220 had received two doses of AZD1222 and about 26 had received two doses of the MenACWY control vaccine. Trial participants were enrolled by age into subgroups of 18-55, 56-69 and 70-plus years, and approximately 150, 30 and 60 TCR-sequenced participants, respectively, were included in these subgroups.

Taken with the paper, the label for time point translates to: baseline before first vaccination. Samples from vaccinated people were obtained from the UK trials COV001 and COV002, which included a single-blind randomized controlled phase 2/3 trial of AZD1222 (ChAdOx1 nCoV-19) in healthy adults. For TCRbeta chain sequencing, PBMC samples were collected from trial participants at day 0 and at day 28 after the second dose. Points the paper makes about the study in general: Only five or six AZD1222 recipients were SARS-CoV-2 seropositive at baseline, limiting conclusions about previously exposed vaccinees. In the small 56-69-year group, the increase in depth fell short of significance, most likely because of low power. Because no day 14 peak-response samples were available, the repertoires could be characterized only after the peak T cell response. Reportedly, close to half of the unique spike-specific TCRs recognized epitopes lying outside the regions that are mutated in the B.1.351 and B.1.1.7 variants. After two AZD1222 doses, spike-specific TCR breadth and depth were significantly higher than at day 0 and than in MenACWY recipients. The vaccine-associated CD4 TCRs covered the entire spike protein, and the dominant responses fell in regions 160-218 and 743-854. Participants were mostly white British, with more females than males. The authors suggested clonal diversity may have been underestimated.

The chain is encoded by TRBV13 joined to TRBJ1-3, with TRBD1 matching 8 junction bases. The receptor was derived from an adult in good health. The sequenced sample was peripheral blood, obtained on day 0 of AZD1222 vaccination. The nucleotide sequence is TGTGCCAGCAGCTTAGGGGAACAAACAGGGGGTGTTGGAAACACCATATATTTT. The translation is CASSLGEQTGGVGNTIYF.